The next 18 T cell receptor beta chains were all read from a single sample in a study of T cell repertoires in cytomegalovirus infection. Their specific antigens are unknown. MiXCR, run by TCRdb on the reads, gives a single entry per CDR3 protein. Of about 700,000 distinct CDR3 sequences listed, around 30% are singletons. The starting material was cultured PBMCs, obtained from culture after CMV antigen stimulation. The receptors here all came from a human donor in good health (CMV status not recorded). Some clones in this sample may be carry-over from other donors' samples.

The rearrangement uses TRBV19 and TRBJ1-6, with D unclear. CDR3 length: 13 residues. Germline V CDR1 and CDR2: LNHDA, SQIVND (reference sequence). Trimming cost V 3 bases and J 10 bases, with 10 bases left between them. This CDR3 reads CASSMRGRSPLHF. The CDR3 bases are TGTGCCAGTAGTATGAGAGGGCGGTCACCCCTCCACTTT.

This clonotype was found a few times. This rearrangement joins TRBV12-3 or TRBV12-4 to TRBJ2-1, with 7 bases fitting TRBD2. Unmatched junction bases numbered 17, after V lost 6 bases and J lost 12 bases. The CDR3 runs 15 residues. The CDR3 sequence: CASSLWGGRRTGQFF. CDR3 DNA sequence: TGTGCCAGCAGCCTCTGGGGGGGAAGACGGACTGGGCAGTTCTTC.

This clonotype was seen more than once but under ten times. This chain's CDR3 is CASSLFSRGSQGGELFF. CDR3 bases: TGTGCCAGCAGCTTATTTTCTCGCGGGAGTCAGGGCGGGGAGCTGTTTTTT. J is TRBJ2-2 and V is TRBV7-8; 7 bases line up with TRBD2. This CDR3 contains 17 residues. In germline, CDR1 is SGHVS, CDR2 FQNEAQ. The junction had 13 bases not matched to a gene; V was cut back by 2 bases and J by 7 bases.

The chain carries TRBV19 and TRBJ1-5; D remains unclear. The CDR3 totals 15 residues. Germline V gene lookup returns CDR1 LNHDA and CDR2 SQIVND (reference sequence). The V end was cut by 1 base, the J end by 0 bases, with 7 bases between. CDR3 in amino acids: CASSIVGGSNQPQHF. DNA for the CDR3: TGTGCCAGTAGTATAGTTGGCGGTAGCAATCAGCCCCAGCATTTT.

This clonotype was detected ten times or more. The chain links TRBV19 to TRBJ1-1; D ambiguous. The V end lost 4 bases, the J end lost 1 base, and 10 bases lay between the germline ends. CDR1 LNHDA and CDR2 SQIVND come from the germline V gene (reference sequence). There are 14 residues in the CDR3. CDR3 nucleotides: TGTGCCAGTAGTAGAGGGTTAGGGAACACTGAAGCTTTCTTT. Translated, it gives CASSRGLGNTEAFF.

The gene calls are TRBV18 and TRBJ1-6; D is ambiguous. V was pared by 2 bases and J by 4 bases, with 6 bases between. In germline, CDR1 is KGHSH, CDR2 LQKENI. CDR3 length: 14 amino acids. CDR3 sequence: CASSPGVYNSPLHF. CDR3 bases: TGTGCCAGCTCACCAGGGGTATATAATTCACCCCTCCACTTT.

This clonotype showed up just a few times. The J gene is TRBJ2-1, the V gene TRBV20-1, with 10 nucleotides matching TRBD2. Germline CDR1 and CDR2: DFQATT and SNEGSKA (reference sequence). The CDR3 is 14 amino acids. Trimming at V came to 6 bases and at J to 4 bases, leaving 6 bases not matched to a gene. The CDR3: CSAIGTSVYNEQFF. The CDR3 region has the DNA TGCAGTGCCATCGGGACTAGCGTTTACAATGAGCAGTTCTTC.

Only a few counts were recorded for this clonotype. This chain links TRBV18 with TRBJ1-6; no definite D call. Germline CDR1 and CDR2: KGHSH and LQKENI. V was pared by 2 bases and J by 4 bases, with 9 bases between. The CDR3 spans 15 residues. CDR3 protein: CASSPGQLYNSPLHF. As DNA, the CDR3 is TGTGCCAGCTCACCAGGGCAGTTATATAATTCACCCCTCCACTTT.

This clonotype showed up many times. The chain couples TRBV7-2 to TRBJ1-3, with 9 bases lining up with TRBD1. V was pared by 5 bases and J by 7 bases, with 9 bases of the junction left unmatched. Germline V CDR1 and CDR2: SGHTA, FQGNSA. The CDR3 covers 15 residues. The CDR3 region has the DNA TGTGCCAGCAGCAACAGGGACAGGGTGTGGAACACCATATATTTT. Its protein product is CASSNRDRVWNTIYF.

V usage is TRBV7-9 and J usage is TRBJ2-5, with a tentative D call TRBD1 (6 bases). V lost 1 base, J lost 2 bases, and 8 bases lay in between. Per the germline V gene, CDR1 is SEHNR and CDR2 is FQNEAQ (reference sequence). The CDR3 totals 14 residues. The CDR3 DNA reads as TGTGCCAGCAGCTTAGGGGGGCATCAAGAGACCCAGTACTTC. It codes for CASSLGGHQETQYF.

This clonotype was detected a few times. The chain carries TRBV7-9 and TRBJ2-5; a possible D gene is TRBD2 (5 bases). The CDR3 contains 16 residues. Germline CDR1 reads SEHNR; CDR2 reads FQNEAQ (reference sequence). Trimming stripped 5 bases from V and 1 base from J, with 17 bases between. CDR3 sequence reads: CASSQADGLTQETQYF. The CDR3 region has the DNA TGTGCCAGCAGCCAAGCGGACGGACTGACCCAAGAGACCCAGTACTTC.

This clonotype was recorded at least ten times. The V call is TRBV7-2, the J call TRBJ1-1; tentative D call: TRBD1 (6 bases). V was cut by 5 bases and J by 3 bases, with 13 bases left in between. The CDR3 runs to 14 residues. Germline-derived CDR1 and CDR2 are SGHTA and FQGNSA. The CDR3 is CASSRRAGDTEAFF. The CDR3 DNA reads TGTGCCAGCAGCAGAAGGGCAGGGGACACTGAAGCTTTCTTT.

The chain combines TRBV24-1 with TRBJ2-1, with 9 bases lining up with TRBD2. The length of the CDR3 is 15 residues. Germline loops: CDR1 KGHDR, CDR2 SFDVKD. Trimming at V came to 3 bases and at J to 4 bases, leaving 3 bases not matched to a gene. Here the CDR3 reads CATSDRTSGYNEQFF. CDR3 DNA sequence: TGTGCCACCAGTGATCGTACTAGCGGGTACAATGAGCAGTTCTTC.

V usage is TRBV19 and J usage is TRBJ2-3, with 8 bases matching TRBD2. In germline, CDR1 is LNHDA, CDR2 SQIVND (reference sequence). The V segment lost 5 bases and the J segment 4 bases; nucleotides outside the gene matches: 11. The CDR3 contains 16 residues. The CDR3 reads CASSLLKRGSADTQYF. CDR3 in DNA: TGTGCCAGTAGTCTTCTTAAGCGGGGGTCGGCAGATACGCAGTATTTT.

This clonotype was seen a few times. The J gene is TRBJ2-7, the V gene TRBV7-9; tentatively, D is TRBD1 or TRBD2 (5 bases each). From germline, CDR1 is SEHNR and CDR2 FQNEAQ (reference sequence). V lost 4 bases to trimming and J lost 1 base, with 17 bases between them. There are 16 residues in the CDR3. The CDR3 bases are TGTGCCAGCAGCTGGGGAGACAGCCCAAAATCCTACGAGCAGTACTTC. This sequence encodes CASSWGDSPKSYEQYF.

Points on this clonotype: One end of the junction does not line up with germline, which may come from a read error. The rearrangement joins TRBV6-5 to TRBJ2-7; 8 bases match TRBD1. The germline V gene has CDR1 MNHEY and CDR2 SVGAGI. This CDR3 has 11 residues. CDR3 sequence reads: CASSSGQVEAF. The CDR3 DNA reads TGTGCCAGCAGTTCGGGACAGGTGGAAGCCTTC.

This chain connects TRBV5-1 to TRBJ2-1; TRBD2 matches at 7 bases. Germline CDR1 reads SGHRS; CDR2 reads YFSETQ. The CDR3 loop spans 13 amino acids. The V gene end was trimmed by 5 bases and the J gene end by 10 bases; junction bases not matched to a gene: 9. For the CDR3, the DNA is TGCGCCAGCAGGTCTAACGAACTAGCGGAGCAGTTCTTC. It encodes CASRSNELAEQFF.

This clonotype appeared many times. This chain connects TRBV7-2 to TRBJ2-7, with TRBD1 matching 7 bases. V lost 4 bases, J lost 13 bases, and 16 bases stayed unmatched. The CDR3 spans 14 residues. The germline CDR1 and CDR2 sequences are SGHTA and FQGNSA. In DNA form, the CDR3 reads TGTGCCAGCAGCTCAGAATCCGGGACAGCCTTACCTTACTTC. Amino acid sequence: CASSSESGTALPYF.